Below, one T cell receptor beta chain is given with its context. J gave up 6 bases and V 3 bases, and 6 bases lay outside the gene matches. Germline lookup yields CDR1 SGHNT and CDR2 YENEEA. The CDR3 has 16 residues. Method: immunoSEQ multiplex PCR; TCRdb's copy keeps in-frame clones and lacks some. Of about 140,000 clones in the sample, approximately 83% were seen once. This specimen comes from a study of blood T cell repertoires in COVID-19. Across the study: The study drew acute and convalescent COVID-19 samples from the United States, Italy and Spain.

This receptor was identified in a human donor in a cohort sampled during active COVID-19. The sample comprised peripheral blood. The chain recombines TRBV11-3 with TRBJ2-2, with 11 bases that match TRBD2. The CDR3 nucleotides are TGTGCCAGCAGCTTGACTAGCGGGATTGAGGCCGGGGAGCTGTTTTTT. This encodes CASSLTSGIEAGELFF.